The sequence of this T cell receptor (beta chain) was determined in a study of spatial heterogeneity in lung cancer. Study results and caveats: Tumoral mutation counts were tracked by counts of expanded intratumoral alpha and beta TCRs.

Time point specified: sample taken at primary tumor resection. Judged by abundance, this clonotype is medium-sized (0.01 to 0.1%). Its antigen is still unknown. This beta chain slipped into a library made for alpha chains as a stray read, so its size is not meaningful. TCRdb re-called the 5' RACE reads with MiXCR, one entry per CDR3 protein. The profile covers about 3,000 distinct CDR3 sequences, with roughly 6.7% appearing a single time and under 9.5% taken by the ten largest. This receptor was identified in a male donor with early-stage non-small cell lung cancer. Sequenced material: lung tumor tissue, taken at surgery.

The CDR3, as DNA: TGCAGCGTTGAACGGTCTAGCGGGGGCCGGAACAATGAGCAGTTCTTC. This sequence encodes CSVERSSGGRNNEQFF. The V and J genes are TRBV29-1 and TRBJ2-1, with 10 nucleotides matching TRBD2. Germline V lookup: CDR1 SQVTM, CDR2 ANQGSEA. The V gene end was trimmed by 2 bases and the J gene end by 5 bases; junction bases not matched to a gene: 9. The CDR3 runs to 16 residues.